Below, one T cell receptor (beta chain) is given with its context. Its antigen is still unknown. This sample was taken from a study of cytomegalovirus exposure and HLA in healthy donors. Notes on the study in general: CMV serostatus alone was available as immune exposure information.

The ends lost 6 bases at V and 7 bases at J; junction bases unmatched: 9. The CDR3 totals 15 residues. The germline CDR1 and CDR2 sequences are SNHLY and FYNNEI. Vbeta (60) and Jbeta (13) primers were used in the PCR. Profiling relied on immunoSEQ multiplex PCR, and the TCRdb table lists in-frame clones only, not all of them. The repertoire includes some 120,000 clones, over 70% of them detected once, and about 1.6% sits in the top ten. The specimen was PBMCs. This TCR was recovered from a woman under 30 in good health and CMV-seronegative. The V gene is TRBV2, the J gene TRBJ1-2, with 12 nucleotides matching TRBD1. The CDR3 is CASRVSGQGAVGYTF. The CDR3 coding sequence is TGTGCCAGCAGGGTCTCGGGACAGGGGGCGGTTGGCTACACCTTC.